The 24 T cell receptor beta chains below come from one sample, sequenced in a study of CD4 T cells in relation to SARS-CoV-2 and coronaviruses. Unexposed donor CD4+ T cells date from about 2011-2018, before the COVID-19 pandemic. Data came from immunoSEQ multiplex PCR; TCRdb stores just in-frame clones and leaves some out. The sample holds just under 65,000 clones, approximately 94% seen once. The sample comprised naive CD4+ T cells from PBMCs. Specified subset: naive CD4+ T cells isolated by negative enrichment. These receptors all stem from a human donor in good health.

CDR3 residues: CASSVPGAWSRYF. The CDR3 DNA reads as TGTGCCAGCAGTGTACCGGGGGCCTGGAGTAGATATTTT. The chain joins TRBV28 to TRBJ2-3; either TRBD1 or TRBD2 may fit D (6 bases each). Per germline, CDR1 MDHEN and CDR2 SYDVKM. Trimming removed 5 bases at V and 15 bases at J, with 21 bases between. This CDR3 is built from 13 residues.

This clone turned up a few times. J is TRBJ1-5 and V is TRBV5-6; D may be TRBD1 (6 bases). Germline values: CDR1 SGHDT, CDR2 YYEEEE. The CDR3 contains 13 residues. The V gene lost 2 bases and the J gene lost 5 bases, with 8 bases spanning the gap. CDR3 loop: CASSFSGDQPQHF. The CDR3 DNA reads as TGTGCCAGCAGCTTTTCAGGGGATCAGCCCCAGCATTTT.

The chain joins TRBV28 to TRBJ2-1; D is unresolved. V was shortened by 3 bases and J by 2 bases, with 11 bases between the two germline ends. This CDR3 has 15 residues. Germline CDR1 is MDHEN and CDR2 is SYDVKM. The CDR3 DNA follows: TGTGCCAGCAGTTTTTTGCGGCCTCCCTACAATGAGCAGTTCTTC. This gives the protein CASSFLRPPYNEQFF.

V is TRBV21-1 and J is TRBJ2-4. TRBV21-1 is a listed pseudogene. CDR3 length: 19 residues. CDR3 region: CASSKDLRTDRLAKNIQYF. In nucleotides, the CDR3 is TGTGCCAGCAGCAAAGATTTAAGGACGGACCGTTTAGCCAAAAACATTCAGTACTTC.

The chain employs TRBV15 and TRBJ2-1, with 9 bases that match TRBD2. The CDR3 loop spans 18 amino acids. Germline V gene data show CDR1 as LNHNV and CDR2 as YYDKDF (reference sequence). V trimming: 0 bases; J trimming: 4 bases; junction bases outside the gene matches: 10. CDR3 coding DNA: TGTGCCACCAGCAGAGAGGTTAGCGGGAGAGGGGTGTACAATGAGCAGTTCTTC. Its translation is CATSREVSGRGVYNEQFF.

CDR3 protein: CASSFWGGASNTEAFF. In DNA form, the CDR3 reads TGTGCCAGCAGTTTCTGGGGGGGCGCGTCGAACACTGAAGCTTTCTTT. This chain uses TRBV28 with TRBJ1-1, with a tentative D call TRBD1 (6 bases). CDR1 and CDR2 (germline): MDHEN, SYDVKM. The CDR3 is made up of 16 amino acids. V was cut by 3 bases and J by 1 base, with 15 bases left in between.

The genes are TRBV20-1 and TRBJ1-1, with TRBD1 as a possible D gene (5 bases). Germline V gives CDR1 DFQATT, CDR2 SNEGSKA (reference sequence). This CDR3 comprises 10 residues. Trimming left V 2 bases short and J 8 bases short, with 6 bases between. The CDR3 region has the DNA TGCAGTGCTAGACGACAGGAAGCTTTCTTT. The encoded protein is CSARRQEAFF.

This chain joins TRBV5-6 and TRBJ1-2, with 7 bases matching TRBD1. CDR1 and CDR2 (germline): SGHDT, YYEEEE. The CDR3 extends over 17 amino acids. Trimming removed 1 base from V and 1 base from J; junction bases left unmatched: 10. CDR3 bases: TGTGCCAGCAGCTTGAAAGAGGGACAGTTCTTTAACTATGGCTACACCTTC. This sequence encodes CASSLKEGQFFNYGYTF.

The chain combines TRBV28 with TRBJ2-1; D unclear. The germline V gene encodes CDR1 MDHEN and CDR2 SYDVKM. The CDR3 is 14 amino acids. Trimming pared 1 base from V and 7 bases from J, leaving 11 bases between. Here the CDR3 DNA reads TGTGCCAGCAGTTTATTAGGCGGTAAGAATGAGCAGTTCTTC. The encoded protein is CASSLLGGKNEQFF. The full variable domain, with the rest looked up from reference TRBV28 and TRBJ2-1, is DVKVTQSSRYLVKRTGEKVFLECVQDMDHENMFWYRQDPGLGLRLIYFSYDVKMKEKGDIPEGYSVSREKKERFSLILESASTNQTSMYLCASSLLGGKNEQFFGPGTRLTVL.

The V gene is TRBV29-1, the J gene TRBJ2-5, with D maybe TRBD2 (5 bases). V was trimmed by 1 base and J by 2 bases, leaving 8 bases between them. This CDR3 spans 13 amino acids. The germline CDR1 and CDR2 sequences are SQVTM and ANQGSEA. CDR3 sequence (DNA): TGCAGCGTTGAAGGAGGGAAACAAGAGACCCAGTACTTC. Its translation is CSVEGGKQETQYF.

The V and J genes are TRBV6-5 and TRBJ1-2; D is ambiguous. The CDR3 extends over 15 amino acids. Deletions cut 0 bases from V and 2 bases from J, with 10 bases between. CDR1 MNHEY and CDR2 SVGAGI come from the germline V gene. The CDR3 is CASSYSRSANYGYTF. For the CDR3, the DNA is TGTGCCAGCAGTTACTCGCGCTCGGCGAACTATGGCTACACCTTC.

The chain links TRBV4-2 to TRBJ2-7; 7 bases map to TRBD2. The CDR3 spans 15 residues. V trimming: 1 base; J trimming: 5 bases; junction bases outside the gene matches: 8. From germline, CDR1 is LGHNA and CDR2 YNFKEQ. CDR3 bases: TGTGCCAGCAGCCAAGTTGGCGGGAGTCTGAACGAGCAGTACTTC. It is translated as CASSQVGGSLNEQYF.

V gene TRBV5-1 combines with J gene TRBJ2-7, with a tentative D call TRBD1 (6 bases). The CDR3 consists of 15 residues. Trimming took off 0 bases at V and 2 bases at J, with 12 bases between the two ends. Germline CDR1 is SGHRS and CDR2 is YFSETQ. CDR3 nucleotide sequence: TGCGCCAGCAGCTTGGGTTCACAGGGTCCCTACGAGCAGTACTTC. Protein: CASSLGSQGPYEQYF. The full variable domain, with the rest looked up from reference TRBV5-1 and TRBJ2-7, is KAGVTQTPRYLIKTRGQQVTLSCSPISGHRSVSWYQQTPGQGLQFLFEYFSETQRNKGNFPGRFSGRQFSNSRSEMNVSTLELGDSALYLCASSLGSQGPYEQYFGPGTRLTVT.

There are a few counts of this clone. This sequence joins TRBV5-1 and TRBJ1-5; D is ambiguous. The CDR3 is 14 amino acids. Germline V gene data show CDR1 as SGHRS and CDR2 as YFSETQ. Trimming removed 5 bases from V and 4 bases from J, with 13 bases in between. The CDR3 here is CASRAGSWNQPQHF. In DNA, the CDR3 is TGCGCCAGCAGGGCAGGAAGTTGGAATCAGCCCCAGCATTTT.

The rearrangement uses TRBV19 and TRBJ2-1, with 14 nucleotides matching TRBD2. The CDR3 extends over 18 amino acids. V lost 4 bases, J lost 7 bases, and 12 bases stayed unmatched. Looked up from germline, CDR1 is LNHDA and CDR2 is SQIVND (reference sequence). For the CDR3, the DNA is TGTGCCAGTAGTAGACAACCGGGACTAGCGGGAGATCGAAATGAGCAGTTCTTC. This translates into CASSRQPGLAGDRNEQFF.

The V gene is TRBV5-1, the J gene TRBJ2-1; D gene ambiguous. Trimming removed 4 bases at V and 4 bases at J, with 12 bases between. CDR3 size: 14 residues. The germline V gene encodes CDR1 SGHRS and CDR2 YFSETQ. CDR3 loop: CASSLRLEYNEQFF. The CDR3 DNA sequence: TGCGCCAGCAGCCTCCGTTTGGAGTACAATGAGCAGTTCTTC.

This clone occurred once. The J gene is TRBJ2-7, the V gene TRBV28; 13 nucleotides align to TRBD2. J gave up 5 bases and V 5 bases, and 9 bases lay outside the gene matches. The germline V gene has CDR1 MDHEN and CDR2 SYDVKM. The CDR3 sequence is 16 residues long. This chain's CDR3 is CASSLLRTSGRHEQYF. The CDR3 bases are TGTGCCAGCAGTCTCCTCCGGACTAGCGGGAGACACGAGCAGTACTTC. Looking up the rest from reference TRBV28 and TRBJ2-7 gives the full variable domain: DVKVTQSSRYLVKRTGEKVFLECVQDMDHENMFWYRQDPGLGLRLIYFSYDVKMKEKGDIPEGYSVSREKKERFSLILESASTNQTSMYLCASSLLRTSGRHEQYFGPGTRLTVT.

This clone came up once. This chain joins TRBV3-1 (or the pseudogene TRBV3-2) and TRBJ1-2, with D unclear. The CDR3 consists of 11 residues. Trimming removed 4 bases from V and 5 bases from J, with 5 bases in between. Germline values: CDR1 LGHDT, CDR2 YNNKEL (reference sequence). The CDR3 DNA reads TGTGCCAGCAGCCGTTTATATGGCTACACCTTC. Its translation: CASSRLYGYTF.

V usage is TRBV10-1 and J usage is TRBJ1-5; no firm D call. The CDR3 runs to 13 residues. V gave up 3 bases and J gave up 5 bases, with 8 bases separating them. Germline lookup yields CDR1 WNHNN and CDR2 SYGVQD (reference sequence). Written as DNA, the CDR3 is TGCGCCAGCAGTGAACGACGGGATCAGCCCCAGCATTTT. It specifies CASSERRDQPQHF.

This chain uses TRBV28 with TRBJ2-1; D ambiguous. The CDR3 totals 16 residues. The V end was cut by 3 bases, the J end by 4 bases, with 16 bases between. Looked up from germline, CDR1 is MDHEN and CDR2 is SYDVKM. This CDR3 reads CASSFPRRIRYNEQFF. The CDR3 DNA follows: TGTGCCAGCAGTTTCCCTAGACGAATTAGATACAATGAGCAGTTCTTC.

This chain joins TRBV13 and TRBJ1-2, with 8 positions matching TRBD1. This CDR3 region has 14 residues. In germline, CDR1 is PRHDT, CDR2 FYEKMQ (reference sequence). Trimming cost V 6 bases and J 4 bases; bases outside gene matches: 7. CDR3 DNA: TGTGCCAGCAGAAAAGCAGGGGGCGTCTATGGCTACACCTTC. Translated, it gives CASRKAGGVYGYTF. Full variable domain (rest looked up from reference TRBV13 and TRBJ1-2): AAGVIQSPRHLIKEKRETATLKCYPIPRHDTVYWYQQGPGQDPQFLISFYEKMQSDKGSIPDRFSAQQFSDYHSELNMSSLELGDSALYFCASRKAGGVYGYTFGSGTRLTVV.

V and J are TRBV19 and TRBJ1-1, with 8 nucleotides matching TRBD1. The CDR3 is 14 amino acids. V shed 3 bases, J shed 5 bases, and the junction held 5 bases outside the gene matches. CDR1 LNHDA and CDR2 SQIVND come from the germline V gene (reference sequence). The CDR3 reads CASSIRTGRTEAFF. The CDR3 DNA follows: TGTGCCAGTAGTATTCGGACAGGGAGGACTGAAGCTTTCTTT. The complete variable domain, with remaining parts taken from reference TRBV19 and TRBJ1-1, reads DGGITQSPKYLFRKEGQNVTLSCEQNLNHDAMYWYRQDPGQGLRLIYYSQIVNDFQKGDIAEGYSVSREKKESFPLTVTSAQKNPTAFYLCASSIRTGRTEAFFGQGTRLTVV.

V usage is TRBV15 and J usage is TRBJ2-7; D is unclear. The CDR3 covers 14 residues. The V end lost 4 bases, the J end lost 1 base, and 11 bases lay between the germline ends. CDR1 is LNHNV, CDR2 YYDKDF, per germline (reference sequence). CDR3 sequence reads: CATSTAGGSYEQYF. Written as DNA, the CDR3 is TGTGCCACCAGCACGGCCGGCGGATCCTACGAGCAGTACTTC.

The chain joins TRBV19 to TRBJ2-3; D gene uncertain. Germline V gene lookup returns CDR1 LNHDA and CDR2 SQIVND (reference sequence). The CDR3 covers 15 residues. V shed 3 bases and J shed 0 bases, with 10 bases lying between them. The CDR3 protein is CASSIESPSTDTQYF. CDR3 sequence (DNA): TGTGCCAGTAGTATCGAGTCCCCCAGCACAGATACGCAGTATTTT.